A single sample gave rise to the 8 T cell receptor beta chains below, sequenced in a study of T cell repertoires in cytomegalovirus infection. Each CDR3 protein gets one entry after TCRdb re-called the reads with MiXCR. Altogether about 440,000 distinct CDR3 sequences are present, roughly 31% being singletons, with the ten largest covering roughly 15%. Input material: PBMCs. The receptors shown here come from a human donor in good health (CMV status not recorded). Some clones in this sample may be carry-over from other donors' samples.

The rearrangement links TRBV6-6 to TRBJ2-5; 9 bases are shared with TRBD2. In germline, CDR1 is MNHNY, CDR2 SVGAGI (reference sequence). V lost 5 bases, J lost 1 base, and 14 bases stayed unmatched. This CDR3 has 18 amino acids. The CDR3 bases are TGTGCCAGCAGTGCCCGCGTAGCGGGGGACCTACGCCAAGAGACCCAGTACTTC. It yields the protein CASSARVAGDLRQETQYF.

This clonotype was observed many times. The J gene is TRBJ1-2, the V gene TRBV7-2; a possible D gene is TRBD1 (5 bases). The CDR3 runs to 15 residues. Germline V gene data show CDR1 as SGHTA and CDR2 as FQGNSA. Trimming pared 1 base from V and 7 bases from J, leaving 16 bases between. CDR3 bases: TGTGCCAGCAGCTTAGATAGGGGAGCGTACGGTGGCTACACCTTC. Protein product: CASSLDRGAYGGYTF.

This clonotype turned up a few times. The CDR3 spells CASRGQGLGRWGQPQHF. The CDR3 DNA sequence: TGTGCCAGTAGGGGCCAGGGGCTAGGAAGGTGGGGTCAGCCCCAGCATTTT. The gene calls are TRBV19 and TRBJ1-5; D might be TRBD1 (6 bases). The CDR3 consists of 17 residues. Per the germline V gene, CDR1 is LNHDA and CDR2 is SQIVND (reference sequence). The V gene lost 6 bases and the J gene lost 6 bases, with 24 bases spanning the gap.

With respect to this clonotype: One end of the junction fails to match germline, which may point to a read error. V is TRBV12-3 or TRBV12-4 and J is TRBJ2-3; the match to TRBD2 covers 9 bases. This CDR3 has 16 amino acids. The CDR3 region is CTSSAGGIATTDTQYF. CDR3 coding DNA: TGTACCAGCAGCGCGGGGGGGATCGCGACCACAGATACGCAGTATTTT.

V gene TRBV27 combines with J gene TRBJ2-3, with 8 bases lining up with TRBD2. Germline trimming cut 6 bases from V and 2 bases from J; bases unmatched to any gene: 10. The germline V gene has CDR1 MNHEY and CDR2 SMNVEV (reference sequence). The CDR3 extends over 16 amino acids. CDR3 residues: CASSPFAGGFTDTQYF. In DNA form, the CDR3 reads TGTGCCAGCAGCCCTTTTGCGGGGGGTTTCACAGATACGCAGTATTTT.

This clonotype is a singleton in its sample. This chain links TRBV20-1 with TRBJ1-1; D uncertain. There are 16 residues in the CDR3. Trimming took 3 bases from V and 1 from J, leaving 18 bases between them. CDR1 and CDR2 (germline): DFQATT, SNEGSKA (reference sequence). The CDR3 DNA is TGCAGTGCTAGTGAAGTGTTGCACTACTCGAACACTGAAGCTTTCTTT. It yields the protein CSASEVLHYSNTEAFF.

In this sample, this clonotype turned up many times. This chain uses TRBV7-2 with TRBJ2-4; no clear D. Trimming took 7 bases from V and 2 from J, leaving 12 bases between them. The CDR3 is 14 residues long. Germline V gene sequence: CDR1 SGHTA, CDR2 FQGNSA. The chain's CDR3 is CASTLTPTKNIQYF. CDR3 bases: TGTGCCAGCACCTTGACACCAACCAAAAACATTCAGTACTTC.

The chain joins TRBV19 to TRBJ1-5, with 11 bases that match TRBD1. V lost 3 bases and J lost 6; bases outside the gene matches: 13. Germline loops: CDR1 LNHDA, CDR2 SQIVND (reference sequence). This CDR3 has 18 amino acids. CDR3 loop: CASSMGQGQGARVQPQHF. DNA for the CDR3: TGTGCCAGTAGTATGGGTCAAGGACAGGGGGCGCGGGTTCAGCCCCAGCATTTT.